Below are 2 T cell receptor beta chains sequenced from a single sample in a study of blood T cell repertoires in COVID-19. Method: immunoSEQ multiplex PCR; TCRdb's copy keeps in-frame clones and lacks some. The repertoire holds 250,000 or so clones, with 91% as singletons. The sequenced sample consisted of PBMCs or T cells enriched from blood (not recorded which). These TCRs come from a man aged 40-50 years who had been exposed to COVID-19.

The chain uses TRBV2 and TRBJ2-1, with D maybe TRBD2 (5 bases). CDR1 and CDR2 from the germline V gene are SNHLY and FYNNEI. This CDR3 comprises 14 residues. Deletions cut 8 bases from V and 5 bases from J, with 16 bases between. The CDR3 sequence: CASVEGRADNEQFF. DNA for the CDR3: TGTGCCAGCGTCGAAGGTCGAGCGGACAATGAGCAGTTCTTC.

The chain couples TRBV19 to TRBJ2-1; TRBD2 matches at 10 bases. CDR3 length equals 17 residues. V lost 3 bases to trimming and J lost 2 bases; unmatched junction nucleotides: 7. The germline CDR1 and CDR2 sequences are LNHDA and SQIVND (reference sequence). The CDR3 sequence is CASSIRASGRAYNEQFF. The CDR3 bases are TGTGCCAGTAGTATTCGGGCTAGCGGGAGAGCCTACAATGAGCAGTTCTTC.